This T cell receptor beta chain derives from a study of blood T cell repertoires in COVID-19 (dated by TCRdb to between 2020 and 2021). About the full investigation: The collaborator samples originated in the United States, Italy and Spain and spanned the acute and convalescent phases of COVID-19. The prospective study material was composed of cDNA or gDNA derived from T cells, B-cell-depleted T cells, or PBMCs. The dataset comprised deeply sampled blood TCRbeta repertoires from subjects exposed to, actively infected with, or recovered from COVID-19. The repertoires were made available in a free public database intended to serve as a resource for research on the immune response to SARS-CoV-2. Samples came from the ongoing ImmuneRACE study (first 160 participants) plus 1,254 subjects from 6 global collaborators. The sample metadata nearly always contained a de-identified subject ID, COVID-19 status, age in years and sex. Where available, HLA class I and class II types were obtained from metadata supplied by the sample provider rather than from assay-based typing. Results and caveats for the whole study, not just this receptor: The quantity of clinical and demographic metadata differed by source and by participant and was supplied without curation.

TCRbeta CDR3 regions were amplified from genomic DNA using the immunoSEQ Assay, a bias-controlled multiplex PCR. The original methods were these. The number of nucleated cells in each sample was estimated from the amplification of reference gene primers within the assay. To quantify the absolute abundance of each unique TCRbeta CDR3 rearrangement, sequence reads were collapsed and filtered. Productive Simpson clonality was computed per sample as the square root of Simpson's diversity index over productive rearrangements. Held by TCRdb, this immuneACCESS table contains in-frame sequences only and omits some clones. Under half of the omission traces to an unresolved V gene where checked; the cause of the rest is unknown. Clone size and V and J calls were adopted from that table, with D and trimming inferred from the DNA. The sample table lists under 30,000 clones, around 86% of them with a count of one. Less than 10% of the sample rests with the top ten.

Whole blood was collected in K2EDTA tubes by collaborating institutions according to the institutions' own protocols. Collaborator samples were shipped for TCRbeta analysis as frozen whole blood, isolated PBMCs, or DNA extracted from either sample type. The CDR3 contains 14 residues, cysteine and phenylalanine counted. The entry retains the CDR3 DNA only, 42 bases that are in frame from base 1. CDR1 and CDR2, per the germline V gene, are SNHLY and FYNNEI. V is reduced by 6 bases and J by 1 base, leaving a spacing of 12 bases between them. About this clone: Its antigen has not been determined. There are no base qualities to consult, and no much larger clone falls within one base.

This clonotype was obtained from a man aged 50 to 59 with active COVID-19. Sequences were obtained from peripheral blood. The chain couples TRBV2 to TRBJ1-2; TRBD1 is a possible D gene, resting on 5 matching bases. The DNA sequence follows: TGTGCCAGCAGCACAGGAGCTAGTAACTATGGCTACACCTTC. Translated, it gives CASSTGASNYGYTF.